The 27 T cell receptor beta chains reported below all come from one sample, sequenced in a study of sequential checkpoint blockade in melanoma. Treatment denoted: randomized to nivolumab then ipilimumab (arm A) or the reverse (arm B). Profiled with immunoSEQ multiplex PCR; TCRdb holds only in-frame clones, not every one. The sample has about 32,000 clones, approximately 86% seen once. Sequenced material: CD8+ T cells sorted from blood (inferred from file names), taken from a patient given nivolumab and ipilimumab in sequence. The receptor set was obtained from a human donor with melanoma.

The V call is TRBV9, the J call TRBJ1-2; perhaps TRBD1 as D (6 bases). The CDR3 contains 16 residues. V lost 0 bases and J 3 bases, leaving 15 bases between the germline ends. Germline lookup yields CDR1 SGDLS and CDR2 YYNGEE. This chain's CDR3 is CASSVEGVGSYYGYTF. Here the CDR3 DNA reads TGTGCCAGCAGCGTAGAGGGGGTGGGATCTTACTATGGCTACACCTTC.

This clone is a singleton in its sample. The junction does not match germline at one end; this may be a read error. In the same sample, other DNA sequences code for this CDR3. V usage is TRBV27 and J usage is TRBJ2-7; TRBD1 aligns across 11 bases. The CDR3 has 14 amino acids. Germline CDR1 is MNHEY and CDR2 is SMNVEV (reference sequence). The CDR3 is CASSADRGRYEQYF. The CDR3 DNA reads as TGTGCTAGCAGTGCGGACAGGGGGCGATACGAGCAGTACTTC.

The chain employs TRBV14 and TRBJ2-5; TRBD1 matches at 7 bases. This CDR3 contains 14 residues. Germline V lookup: CDR1 SGHDN, CDR2 FVKESK. The junction had 7 bases not matched to a gene; V was cut back by 5 bases and J by 4 bases. CDR3 DNA: TGTGCCAGCAGCGGGGGACAGTGGGGAGAGACCCAGTACTTC. The encoded protein is CASSGGQWGETQYF.

A note on this clone: One junction end disagrees with the germline gene, perhaps due to a read error. The chain links TRBV10-3 to TRBJ1-2, with D perhaps matching TRBD1 (5 bases). The length of the CDR3 is 13 residues. Germline CDR1 ENHRY, CDR2 SYGVKD. CDR3 DNA sequence: TGTGCCATCAGTGGGGGCATGGGATGCGGCTACCCCTTC. This sequence encodes CAISGGMGCGYPF.

This chain connects TRBV6-5 to TRBJ1-2, with D hard to call. The CDR3 extends over 15 amino acids. Trimming left V 3 bases short and J 8 bases short, with 19 bases between. Germline assignment: CDR1 MNHEY and CDR2 SVGAGI. Here the CDR3 DNA reads TGTGCCAGCAGTTATTTGGGCGCAGATCTCTCGGGCTACACCTTC. Amino acids: CASSYLGADLSGYTF.

The chain combines TRBV9 with TRBJ1-1; no reliable D call. Trimming shortened V by 4 bases and J by 4 bases, and 20 bases separated the two germline ends. The CDR3 consists of 16 residues. Germline CDR1 SGDLS, CDR2 YYNGEE. CDR3 in amino acids: CASSPRISLWPTEAFF. The DNA for the CDR3 is TGTGCCAGCAGCCCCCGAATATCTTTGTGGCCCACTGAAGCTTTCTTT.

The chain links TRBV7-6 to TRBJ1-1, with D unresolved. Between the trimmed V and J ends, which lost 5 bases and 0 bases, there was a span of 10 bases. The germline V gene has CDR1 SGHVS and CDR2 FNYEAQ. The CDR3 runs 14 residues. The CDR3 here is CASSLSTVNTEAFF. CDR3 bases: TGTGCCAGCAGCCTATCGACTGTGAACACTGAAGCTTTCTTT.

The rearrangement uses TRBV5-5 and TRBJ2-7, with a possible D match to TRBD1 (5 bases). Trimming removed 4 bases at V and 3 bases at J, with 8 bases between. The CDR3 covers 12 residues. In germline, CDR1 is SGHKS, CDR2 YYEKEE (reference sequence). In DNA form, the CDR3 reads TGTGCCAGCAGCCCCGGACACTACGAGCAGTACTTC. Translating gives CASSPGHYEQYF.

This chain links TRBV9 with TRBJ2-1; 11 nucleotides match TRBD2. With V trimmed by 4 bases and J by 3 bases, 6 bases remained unmatched. The germline CDR1 and CDR2 sequences are SGDLS and YYNGEE. The length of the CDR3 is 16 residues. CDR3 region: CASSPLAGGNYNEQFF. CDR3 in DNA: TGTGCCAGCAGCCCTCTAGCGGGGGGAAACTACAATGAGCAGTTCTTC.

V usage is TRBV28 and J usage is TRBJ1-1; TRBD1 agrees at 12 bases. Germline trimming cut 2 bases from V and 6 bases from J; bases unmatched to any gene: 10. CDR3 length: 17 residues. Germline V gene lookup returns CDR1 MDHEN and CDR2 SYDVKM. The CDR3 nucleotides read TGTGCCAGCAGTTTAAGGGTCGGGGACAGGGGGCACCCTGAAGCTTTCTTT. Translating gives CASSLRVGDRGHPEAFF.

This chain links TRBV10-1 with TRBJ2-7; perhaps TRBD1 as D (6 bases). Germline V gene sequence: CDR1 WNHNN, CDR2 SYGVQD (reference sequence). V was clipped by 5 bases and J by 2 bases, with 10 bases between them. The CDR3 contains 13 residues. The CDR3 sequence is CASSRTATYEQYF. Here the CDR3 DNA reads TGCGCCAGCAGTCGGACAGCCACCTACGAGCAGTACTTC.

The V and J genes are TRBV27 and TRBJ2-5; 8 bases are shared with TRBD1. The J call may be wrong; the DNA end is better matched by TRBJ2-7. The length of the CDR3 is 16 residues. Germline V gene sequence: CDR1 MNHEY, CDR2 SMNVEV (reference sequence). The DNA for the CDR3 is TGTGCCAGCAGTTTAGGGGTCGGGACAGGAGGCTACGAGCAGTACTTC. It codes for CASSLGVGTGGYEQYF.

The chain employs TRBV28 and TRBJ2-2; no firm D call. The germline V gene has CDR1 MDHEN and CDR2 SYDVKM. Deletions cut 5 bases from V and 2 bases from J, with 21 bases between. This CDR3 comprises 18 residues. CDR3 sequence reads: CASSPMPVLLSNTGELFF. The CDR3 nucleotides are TGTGCCAGCAGTCCAATGCCCGTACTTTTATCTAACACCGGGGAGCTGTTTTTT.

The genes are TRBV7-9 and TRBJ1-3, with 7 bases identical to TRBD1. The length of the CDR3 is 19 residues. The germline CDR1 and CDR2 sequences are SEHNR and FQNEAQ (reference sequence). The junction had 16 bases not matched to a gene; V was cut back by 5 bases and J by 0 bases. The DNA of the CDR3 is TGTGCCAGCAGCGGGCCATTAACAGGGGCTCCTAGCTCTGGAAACACCATATATTTT. It is translated as CASSGPLTGAPSSGNTIYF.

The chain employs TRBV19 and TRBJ2-7, with TRBD1 matching 10 bases. With V trimmed by 6 bases and J by 1 base, 6 bases remained unmatched. Germline V lookup: CDR1 LNHDA, CDR2 SQIVND (reference sequence). This CDR3 has 15 amino acids. The CDR3 DNA follows: TGTGCCAGTAGGTACCGGGACAGGGGTTCCTACGAGCAGTACTTC. Its protein is CASRYRDRGSYEQYF.

The gene calls are TRBV6-5 and TRBJ2-5, with D hard to call. The CDR3 covers 16 residues. Germline V gene sequence: CDR1 MNHEY, CDR2 SVGAGI. V shed 4 bases and J shed 0 bases, with 15 bases lying between them. The CDR3 is CASSSPRLEYQETQYF. CDR3 nucleotide sequence: TGTGCCAGCAGTTCCCCAAGGTTGGAGTACCAAGAGACCCAGTACTTC.

The V and J genes are TRBV7-9 and TRBJ2-1; D unclear. V shed 5 bases and J shed 8 bases, with 19 bases lying between them. Germline lookup yields CDR1 SEHNR and CDR2 FQNEAQ (reference sequence). The CDR3 sequence is 15 residues long. The CDR3 DNA follows: TGTGCCAGCAGCCCGTTACCGACTGGTCGGGATGAGCAGTTCTTC. Its translation: CASSPLPTGRDEQFF. Full variable domain (missing parts from reference TRBV7-9 and TRBJ2-1): DTGVSQNPRHKITKRGQNVTFRCDPISEHNRLYWYRQTLGQGPEFLTYFQNEAQLEKSRLLSDRFSAERPKGSFSTLEIQRTEQGDSAMYLCASSPLPTGRDEQFFGPGTRLTVL.

The rearrangement links TRBV6-6 to TRBJ1-5; D is perhaps TRBD1 (6 bases). The germline V gene encodes CDR1 MNHNY and CDR2 SVGAGI (reference sequence). This CDR3 has 15 amino acids. V was pared by 6 bases and J by 3 bases, with 15 bases between. CDR3 amino acids: CASSHLGGSNQPQHF. The DNA of the CDR3 is TGTGCCAGCAGCCACCTAGGGGGATCCAATCAGCCCCAGCATTTT.

The gene calls are TRBV27 and TRBJ2-7; unclear D gene. Trimming shortened V by 8 bases and J by 3 bases, and 14 bases separated the two germline ends. CDR1 and CDR2 from the germline V gene are MNHEY and SMNVEV (reference sequence). The CDR3 is 13 amino acids. The CDR3 DNA sequence: TGTGCCAGCGGCCGAGGAAGACTCTACGAGCAGTACTTC. Residues: CASGRGRLYEQYF.

This clone was seen only a few times. The chain combines TRBV11-2 with TRBJ2-7; D might be TRBD1 (6 bases). Trimming removed 4 bases at V and 6 bases at J, with 19 bases between. CDR3 size: 15 residues. The germline CDR1 and CDR2 sequences are SGHAT and FQNNGV. In DNA form, the CDR3 reads TGTGCCAGCAGCTATTCCCCAAGGGCACAGGGCGAGCAGTACTTC. It codes for CASSYSPRAQGEQYF.

V and J are TRBV9 and TRBJ1-1; D possibly corresponds to TRBD1 (6 bases). CDR3 length equals 17 residues. Germline values: CDR1 SGDLS, CDR2 YYNGEE. V lost 0 bases, J lost 0 bases, and 15 bases lay in between. CDR3 loop: CASSVGEWTALNTEAFF. The CDR3 bases are TGTGCCAGCAGCGTAGGGGAATGGACAGCTCTGAACACTGAAGCTTTCTTT.

The rearrangement links TRBV7-2 to TRBJ2-5, with D tentatively TRBD1 (6 bases). The J call may not be correct, given that the DNA end is closer to TRBJ2-7. The CDR3 is 15 amino acids. CDR1 SGHTA and CDR2 FQGNSA come from the germline V gene. The CDR3 region has the DNA TGTGCCAGCAGCTTAGAACAGGGTGGGTACTACGAGCAGTACTTC. It is translated as CASSLEQGGYYEQYF.

V gene TRBV19 combines with J gene TRBJ2-5; 11 bases agree with TRBD2. Germline-derived CDR1 and CDR2 are LNHDA and SQIVND (reference sequence). CDR3 length: 15 amino acids. J gave up 4 bases and V 5 bases, and 6 bases lay outside the gene matches. The CDR3 is CASSLIAGGAETQYF. Here the CDR3 DNA reads TGTGCCAGTAGTCTCATAGCGGGGGGGGCAGAGACCCAGTACTTC.

V usage is TRBV6-5 and J usage is TRBJ2-7, with 9 nucleotides matching TRBD1. The V gene end was trimmed by 6 bases and the J gene end by 4 bases; junction bases not matched to a gene: 1. This CDR3 has 12 residues. Germline V gene lookup returns CDR1 MNHEY and CDR2 SVGAGI. The CDR3 sequence is CASSGTGYEQYF. The DNA of the CDR3 is TGTGCCAGCAGCGGGACAGGGTACGAGCAGTACTTC.

V gene TRBV13 combines with J gene TRBJ1-4, with a possible D match to TRBD1 (5 bases). CDR1 and CDR2 (germline): PRHDT, FYEKMQ (reference sequence). The CDR3 has 15 residues. Trimming took off 1 base at V and 8 bases at J, with 14 bases between the two ends. CDR3 region: CASSLDGGGVEKLFF. The CDR3, as DNA: TGTGCCAGCAGCTTAGATGGTGGGGGGGTCGAAAAACTGTTTTTT.

The rearrangement uses TRBV4-1 and TRBJ1-6, with unresolved D. CDR3 size: 18 residues. Germline V gene lookup returns CDR1 MGHRA and CDR2 YSYEKL. The germline V and J ends were trimmed by 1 base and 0 bases, with 13 bases remaining between them. For the CDR3, the DNA is TGCGCCAGCAGCCAAGCGGGGTCCAGGAGCTCCTATAATTCACCCCTCCACTTT. It encodes CASSQAGSRSSYNSPLHF.

V usage is TRBV7-9 and J usage is TRBJ2-5, with D hard to call. The CDR3 sequence is 16 residues long. V was shortened by 5 bases and J by 4 bases, with 20 bases between the two germline ends. Germline V CDR1 and CDR2: SEHNR, FQNEAQ (reference sequence). CDR3 coding DNA: TGTGCCAGCAGCCCACCCCAGCCTAGACTTTCAGAGACCCAGTACTTC. It is translated as CASSPPQPRLSETQYF.